The 9 T cell receptor beta chains given below trace back to one sample, sequenced in a study of cytomegalovirus exposure and HLA in healthy donors (dated by TCRdb to about 2017). The library came from the immunoSEQ multiplex PCR assay. TCRdb obtained this table from immuneACCESS and retained in-frame rearrangements with V and J assigned. These tables miss some clones; where compared with another copy, unresolved V genes account for less than half of the shortfall, and the remainder is unexplained. Here the sample has 300,000 or so clones; nearly 90% occur a single time. The leading ten clones occupy approximately 0.96% of the sample. Sequencing was done on a sample of PBMCs. These receptors were taken from a man younger than 40 in good health and CMV-seronegative.

The chain recombines TRBV2 with TRBJ1-2; weak D call: TRBD1 (5 bases). CDR1 is SNHLY and CDR2 is FYNNEI in the germline V gene. The ends were cut back, 4 bases at V and 7 bases at J, with 16 bases in the middle. This CDR3 comprises 14 residues. CDR3 loop: CASSGVAGGGGYTF. In DNA, the CDR3 is TGTGCCAGCAGTGGGGTGGCAGGCGGGGGTGGCTACACCTTC.

This chain uses TRBV18 with TRBJ1-2, with TRBD1 identical over 8 bases. Germline trimming cut 6 bases from V and 7 bases from J; bases unmatched to any gene: 7. The CDR3 loop spans 13 amino acids. Germline CDR1 reads KGHSH; CDR2 reads LQKENI. CDR3 residues: CASSSGQDSGYTF. For the CDR3, the DNA is TGTGCCAGCTCGTCGGGACAGGACTCTGGCTACACCTTC.

This chain links TRBV10-3 with TRBJ2-3, with D possibly TRBD2 on 5 matching bases. The V gene lost 6 bases and the J gene lost 3 bases, with 7 bases spanning the gap. Germline V gene lookup returns CDR1 ENHRY and CDR2 SYGVKD. The CDR3 contains 12 residues. The CDR3 DNA follows: TGTGCCATCAGCGGGGTTACAGATACGCAGTATTTT. Translation: CAISGVTDTQYF.

The CDR3 loop is CASTLGAGYTEAFF. As DNA, the CDR3 is TGTGCCAGCACCCTGGGGGCAGGCTACACTGAAGCTTTCTTT. This chain links TRBV6-1 with TRBJ1-1, with D possibly being TRBD1 (6 bases). The length of the CDR3 is 14 residues. The germline V gene encodes CDR1 MNHNS and CDR2 SASEGT. The V end was cut by 7 bases, the J end by 3 bases, with 15 bases between.

The rearrangement links TRBV6-6 to TRBJ2-3; TRBD2 might be the D (7 bases). The CDR3 is made up of 15 amino acids. Per germline, CDR1 MNHNY and CDR2 SVGAGI (reference sequence). The V and J ends lost 2 bases and 8 bases respectively, with 17 bases between them. The CDR3 DNA reads TGTGCCAGCAGTTACAGTGGCGGGGGCGACGGTACGCAGTATTTT. Translation gives CASSYSGGGDGTQYF.

V gene TRBV7-6 combines with J gene TRBJ2-1; 10 bases are shared with TRBD2. This CDR3 is 15 amino acids long. V was pared by 2 bases and J by 8 bases, with 6 bases of the junction left unmatched. The germline CDR1 and CDR2 sequences are SGHVS and FNYEAQ. CDR3 coding DNA: TGTGCCAGCAGCTTAAAGCGGGGGGGCAGGGATGAGCAGTTCTTC. Protein: CASSLKRGGRDEQFF.

Regarding this clone: Other DNA variants within this sample encode the same CDR3. This chain uses TRBV5-4 with TRBJ2-5; D call uncertain. Germline V lookup: CDR1 SGHNT, CDR2 YYREEE (reference sequence). The CDR3 loop spans 13 amino acids. Trimming removed 0 bases from V and 1 base from J, with 4 bases in between. In DNA form, the CDR3 reads TGTGCCAGCAGCTTGGTCGGCCAAGAGACCCAGTACTTC. It translates to CASSLVGQETQYF.

V and J are TRBV7-7 and TRBJ2-2; D perhaps matches TRBD1 (6 bases). CDR3 length: 17 residues. The germline CDR1 and CDR2 sequences are SSHAT and FNYEAQ (reference sequence). V was cut by 6 bases and J by 3 bases, with 20 bases left in between. CDR3 DNA sequence: TGTGCCAGCAGTCCCCAGCTACAGGGAAGATACACCGGGGAGCTGTTTTTT. Encoded protein: CASSPQLQGRYTGELFF.

This chain joins TRBV11-2 and TRBJ1-2, with D unresolved. Trimming took 0 bases from V and 4 from J, leaving 12 bases between them. This CDR3 comprises 15 residues. Germline V CDR1 and CDR2: SGHAT, FQNNGV. The chain's CDR3 is CASSLDSGYSYGYTF. CDR3 in DNA: TGTGCCAGCAGCTTAGATTCGGGGTATTCCTATGGCTACACCTTC.